The present T cell receptor (beta chain) was sequenced within a study of blood T cell repertoires in COVID-19. Study-wide context: Both acute and convalescent COVID-19 samples were obtained from the United States, Italy and Spain. PBMCs, B-cell-depleted T cells, or T cells were the source of the cDNA or gDNA that made up the material.

From germline, CDR1 is MNHNS and CDR2 SASEGT. The V gene lost 3 bases and the J gene lost 0 bases, with 4 bases spanning the gap. The length of the CDR3 is 13 residues. TCRdb keeps only in-frame clones here, not all; method: immunoSEQ multiplex PCR. This table holds over 200,000 clones, 75% to 90% found once. The chain employs TRBV6-1 and TRBJ2-3; D is ambiguous. This sequence was found in a woman between 70 and 85 years old with active or convalescent COVID-19. The sample was peripheral blood. CDR3 amino acids: CASSEQSTDTQYF. CDR3 coding DNA: TGTGCCAGCAGTGAGCAGAGCACAGATACGCAGTATTTT.